Listed below are T cell receptor beta chains from one sample, sequenced in a study of spatial heterogeneity in lung cancer. TCRdb re-called the 5' RACE reads with MiXCR, one entry per CDR3 protein. The sample consists of about 44,000 distinct CDR3 sequences, approximately 13% of them appearing once. The source material was PBMCs, sampled at surgery. These receptors were taken from a male donor with early-stage non-small cell lung cancer. The CDR3 runs from the conserved cysteine through the conserved F or W. A D gene is named only where the DNA matches it firmly. For some rows the clone size is stated as once, few or many, or as a class when expanded; others skip it.

v_gene	abundance	j_gene	d_gene	CDR3nt	CDR3aa
TRBV18	few	TRBJ1-6	NA	TGTGCCAGCTCTCCCCCGGGTTCACCCCTCCACTTT	CASSPPGSPLHF
TRBV4-1	few	TRBJ1-1	NA	TGCGCCAGCAGCCTACACGGTCGGGGGGCTTACACTGAAGCTTTCTTT	CASSLHGRGAYTEAFF
TRBV7-2	NA	TRBJ1-5	TRBD1	TGTGCCAGCAGCTTAGGGACAGGGAAGAGCAATCAGCCCCAGCATTTT	CASSLGTGKSNQPQHF
TRBV5-1	NA	TRBJ1-2	NA	TGCGCCAGCAGCTCCCACAGAGACACCTATGGCTACACCTTC	CASSSHRDTYGYTF
TRBV5-1	many	TRBJ1-2	NA	TGCGCCAGCAGCTCCGCGGACCGTGCCGATGGCTACACCTTC	CASSSADRADGYTF
TRBV5-1	NA	TRBJ2-2	NA	TGCGCCAGCCGGAACTCGGGCGGCGGGGAGCTGTTTTTT	CASRNSGGGELFF
TRBV21-1	NA	TRBJ1-3	NA	TGTGCCAGCGGCGGTAGCTCTGGAAACACCATATATTTT	CASGGSSGNTIYF
TRBV6-6	many	TRBJ1-2	NA	TGTGCCAGCATGACCGGTTATGGCTACACCTTC	CASMTGYGYTF
TRBV20-1	few	TRBJ1-4	TRBD1	TGCAGTGCTACGAACCTACAGGACAGGGGGAATGAAAAACTGTTTTTT	CSATNLQDRGNEKLFF
TRBV2	NA	TRBJ1-2	NA	TGTGCCAGCAGTGAAAGCGGCAGAAACTATGGCTACACCTTC	CASSESGRNYGYTF
TRBV7-9	many	TRBJ1-1	NA	TGTGCCAGCAGCTTAGTGAGTGGCAGGGTGAACACTGAAGCTTTCTTT	CASSLVSGRVNTEAFF
TRBV12-3/TRBV12-4	NA	TRBJ1-4	NA	TGTGTCAGCAGAATGACAGATCGAGGCGAAAAACTGTTTTTT	CVSRMTDRGEKLFF
TRBV19	NA	TRBJ1-5	TRBD1	TGTGCCAGTATACCGGGACAGGGAAACCAGCCCCAGCATTTT	CASIPGQGNQPQHF
TRBV10-3	NA	TRBJ1-4	NA	TGTGCCATCAGTGAGTCGATGGGTACTAATGAAAAACTGTTTTTT	CAISESMGTNEKLFF
TRBV7-7	NA	TRBJ2-2	NA	TGTGCTAGCAGCCGGGGTCACACCGGGGAGCTGTTTTTT	CASSRGHTGELFF
TRBV7-3	once	TRBJ2-1	NA	TGTGCCAGCAGCTTAAGAGCGAGCTCCTACAATGAGCAGTTCTTC	CASSLRASSYNEQFF
TRBV3-1	NA	TRBJ1-1	NA	TGTGCCAGCAGCCAACCCGGACGGGACACTGAAGCTTTCTTT	CASSQPGRDTEAFF
TRBV3-1	NA	TRBJ1-2	TRBD1	TGTGCCAGCAGCCTTGGACAGGGGGCGCGCGGCTACACCTTC	CASSLGQGARGYTF
TRBV28	many	TRBJ2-7	NA	TGTGCCAGCGGGAGACAGGCTACCTACGAGCAGTACTTC	CASGRQATYEQYF
TRBV6-2/TRBV6-3	many	TRBJ1-1	NA	TGTGCCACCCGACGGTCGGGTCCGGAAGCTTTCTTT	CATRRSGPEAFF
TRBV7-9	NA	TRBJ1-6	TRBD1	TGTGCCAGCAGCTGGACAGGGGGCAGGAATTCACCCCTCCACTTT	CASSWTGGRNSPLHF
TRBV7-2	NA	TRBJ2-2	NA	TGTGCCAGCAGCTTAGGGAAGGGTTGGTCCGGGGAGCTGTTTTTT	CASSLGKGWSGELFF
TRBV6-5	few	TRBJ2-7	NA	TGTGCCAGCAGAACAGGGTCCCACGAGCAGTACTTC	CASRTGSHEQYF